The 19 T cell receptor beta chains below were found in one sample sequenced in a study of identical twins. One entry per CDR3 protein, called by TCRdb with MiXCR from the 5' RACE reads. The profile shows roughly 240,000 distinct CDR3 sequences, roughly 7.5% of them singletons. The same sample was also used in a study of yellow fever vaccine responses in identical twins.

The sample consisted of CD8+ T cells sorted from blood. The receptors here all came from a woman younger than 35 in good health.

This clonotype came up a few times. The chain uses TRBV12-3 or TRBV12-4 and TRBJ1-1; D gene unclear. Trimming took off 7 bases at V and 7 bases at J, with 19 bases between the two ends. This CDR3 comprises 14 residues. CDR3 sequence reads: CASKDTGNTDEAFF. Written as DNA, the CDR3 is TGTGCCAGCAAAGATACCGGTAACACCGATGAAGCTTTCTTT.

There are many counts of this clonotype. This chain uses TRBV20-1 with TRBJ2-3, with D tentatively TRBD2 (6 bases). CDR1 and CDR2 from the germline V gene are DFQATT and SNEGSKA (reference sequence). Trimming cost V 0 bases and J 1 base, with 11 bases left between them. This CDR3 has 15 amino acids. As DNA, the CDR3 is TGCAGTGCTAGAGATCTAGCGACTGGCACAGATACGCAGTATTTT. Protein product: CSARDLATGTDTQYF.

In this sample, this clonotype turned up many times. The chain has TRBV6-2 or TRBV6-3 and TRBJ2-7; D remains ambiguous. V shed 2 bases and J shed 0 bases, with 11 bases lying between them. Germline CDR1 reads MNHEY; CDR2 reads SVGEGT. CDR3 size: 15 residues. CDR3: CASSYEDYHSYEQYF. The DNA of the CDR3 is TGTGCCAGCAGTTACGAGGATTACCACTCCTACGAGCAGTACTTC.

This clonotype has just a few counts. The V gene is TRBV28, the J gene TRBJ2-7; TRBD1 matches 10 bases. Germline V gene sequence: CDR1 MDHEN, CDR2 SYDVKM. V was pared by 7 bases and J by 4 bases, with 10 bases of the junction left unmatched. This CDR3 has 15 residues. The CDR3 nucleotides read TGTGCCAGCAATCTACCGGACAGGGGGGAGTACGAGCAGTACTTC. Protein sequence: CASNLPDRGEYEQYF.

This clonotype was seen many times. The genes are TRBV5-4 and TRBJ2-1; D might be TRBD1 or TRBD2, each matching 5 bases. Germline loops: CDR1 SGHNT, CDR2 YYREEE (reference sequence). Trimming took 9 bases from V and 5 from J, leaving 18 bases between them. The CDR3 totals 14 residues. The CDR3 region has the DNA TGTGCCACCTACGGCCAGAGGGGCCACAATGAGCAGTTCTTC. As protein: CATYGQRGHNEQFF. The full variable domain, with the rest looked up from reference TRBV5-4 and TRBJ2-1, is ETGVTQSPTHLIKTRGQQVTLRCSSQSGHNTVSWYQQALGQGPQFIFQYYREEENGRGNFPPRFSGLQFPNYSSELNVNALELDDSALYLCATYGQRGHNEQFFGPGTRLTVL.

V is TRBV20-1 and J is TRBJ2-5; the D call may be TRBD1 or TRBD2 (5 bases each). Trimming removed 6 bases from V and 6 bases from J, with 14 bases in between. The CDR3 runs to 12 residues. Germline V lookup: CDR1 DFQATT, CDR2 SNEGSKA (reference sequence). Here the CDR3 reads CSANGDVQTQYF. The CDR3 DNA is TGCAGTGCAAACGGGGACGTTCAGACCCAGTACTTC.

This clonotype was seen only a few times. The rearrangement links TRBV4-1 to TRBJ2-2, with 9 bases matching TRBD2. CDR1 is MGHRA and CDR2 is YSYEKL in the germline V gene. This CDR3 has 18 amino acids. Trimming took 4 bases from V and 1 from J; bases not matched to a gene: 10. The CDR3 sequence is CASSLRAGGPGNTGELFF. The CDR3 coding sequence is TGCGCCAGCAGCCTCCGAGCGGGGGGCCCGGGGAACACCGGGGAGCTGTTTTTT.

This clonotype was recorded at least ten times. V usage is TRBV20-1 and J usage is TRBJ2-1; the match to TRBD1 covers 7 bases. The CDR3 is 13 residues long. With V trimmed by 6 bases and J by 7 bases, 9 bases remained unmatched. CDR1 and CDR2 from the germline V gene are DFQATT and SNEGSKA (reference sequence). The CDR3 loop is CSATWTGGNEQFF. DNA for the CDR3: TGCAGTGCCACATGGACAGGCGGGAATGAGCAGTTCTTC.

Of note for this clonotype: The junction departs from the called germline gene at one end, perhaps through a read error. The V call is TRBV5-1, the J call TRBJ2-7, with a weak D call TRBD2 (7 bases). CDR1 and CDR2 (germline): SGHRS, YFSETQ. The CDR3 has 13 amino acids. CDR3 loop: CASNLGGGYEQYF. In DNA, the CDR3 is TGCGCCAGCAACTTGGGAGGGGGTTACGAGCAGTACTTC.

On this clonotype: The junction differs from germline at one of its ends, possibly a read error. The chain is built from TRBV25-1 and TRBJ2-5; D not certain. The CDR3 contains 11 residues. Germline CDR1 MGHDK, CDR2 SYGVNS. The CDR3 sequence is CVSSHSGTQYF. CDR3 in DNA: TGTGTCAGCAGTCATAGTGGGACCCAGTACTTC.

In its sample, this clonotype was seen a few times. This sequence joins TRBV12-3 or TRBV12-4 and TRBJ2-1; TRBD1 matches at 8 bases. The CDR3 extends over 15 amino acids. V shed 2 bases and J 5 bases; nucleotides not matched to a gene: 5. The CDR3 DNA is TGTGCCAGCAGTTTAAGGACAGGGCTCAACAATGAGCAGTTCTTC. Protein product: CASSLRTGLNNEQFF.

This clonotype has more than one count but fewer than ten. This chain uses TRBV29-1 with TRBJ2-1, with TRBD2 identical over 12 bases. From germline, CDR1 is SQVTM and CDR2 ANQGSEA. V lost 4 bases, J lost 8 bases, and 6 bases stayed unmatched. This CDR3 has 14 residues. In nucleotides, the CDR3 is TGCAGCGTTGCCCCTAGCGGGGGGGATTATGAGCAGTTCTTC. This encodes CSVAPSGGDYEQFF.

This clonotype was picked up many times. V and J are TRBV7-8 and TRBJ1-3; D might be TRBD1 (5 bases). The CDR3 runs to 13 residues. V was trimmed by 5 bases and J by 4 bases, leaving 9 bases between them. CDR1 and CDR2 (germline): SGHVS, FQNEAQ. The chain's CDR3 is CASSLDIGNTIYF. The CDR3 DNA is TGTGCCAGCAGCCTGGACATAGGAAACACCATATATTTT.

This clonotype was seen many times. The chain couples TRBV6-5 to TRBJ2-1; TRBD1 might be the D (6 bases). Germline V gene sequence: CDR1 MNHEY, CDR2 SVGAGI. With 0 bases removed from V and 7 bases from J, the gap between germline ends came to 22 bases. The CDR3 consists of 18 residues. CDR3 region: CASSYSMGQGRNGNEQFF. The CDR3 region has the DNA TGTGCCAGCAGTTACTCGATGGGTCAGGGGAGAAACGGGAATGAGCAGTTCTTC.

In this sample, this clonotype turned up a few times. The chain uses TRBV24-1 and TRBJ2-1; the match to TRBD2 covers 8 bases. Per germline, CDR1 KGHDR and CDR2 SFDVKD. The J segment lost 5 bases and the V segment lost 7 bases, leaving 6 bases of the junction unmatched. The CDR3 covers 14 residues. CDR3 coding DNA: TGTGCCACCAGGTCCAGCGGGAGTGACAATGAGCAGTTCTTC. Its translation is CATRSSGSDNEQFF.

This clonotype turned up a few times. The chain uses TRBV20-1 and TRBJ2-3; D is uncertain. With 5 bases removed from V and 6 bases from J, the gap between germline ends came to 6 bases. CDR1 and CDR2 from the germline V gene are DFQATT and SNEGSKA (reference sequence). The CDR3 spans 10 residues. The CDR3 here is CSALGDTQYF. The CDR3 DNA is TGCAGTGCTTTAGGGGATACGCAGTATTTT.

The chain carries TRBV3-1 and TRBJ2-6; D possibly uses TRBD1 or TRBD2 (5 bases each). Germline-derived CDR1 and CDR2 are LGHDT and YNNKEL (reference sequence). Deletions cut 0 bases from V and 0 bases from J, with 12 bases between. The CDR3 is made up of 18 amino acids. The CDR3 loop reads CASSQEWGSSSGANVLTF. In nucleotides, the CDR3 is TGTGCCAGCAGCCAAGAATGGGGGTCTTCCTCTGGGGCCAACGTCCTGACTTTC. The whole variable domain, filled in from reference TRBV3-1 and TRBJ2-6, reads DTAVSQTPKYLVTQMGNDKSIKCEQNLGHDTMYWYKQDSKKFLKIMFSYNNKELIINETVPNRFSPKSPDKAHLNLHINSLELGDSAVYFCASSQEWGSSSGANVLTFGAGSRLTVL.

In this sample, this clonotype turned up many times. The chain uses TRBV11-2 and TRBJ2-1; perhaps TRBD2 as D (5 bases). This CDR3 comprises 14 residues. The V and J ends lost 6 bases and 0 bases respectively, with 9 bases between them. Germline loops: CDR1 SGHAT, CDR2 FQNNGV. The CDR3 loop reads CASSLRDSYNEQFF. CDR3 coding DNA: TGTGCCAGCAGTTTACGGGACTCCTACAATGAGCAGTTCTTC.

This clonotype was detected a few times. The chain has TRBV28 and TRBJ1-1, with 8 bases aligning to TRBD1. V lost 2 bases to trimming and J lost 3 bases; unmatched junction nucleotides: 5. Germline CDR1 and CDR2: MDHEN and SYDVKM. The CDR3 loop spans 15 amino acids. The DNA of the CDR3 is TGTGCCAGCAGTTTACCAGACAGGGGCGACACTGAAGCTTTCTTT. This encodes CASSLPDRGDTEAFF.